The 19 T cell receptor beta chains in this list originate from one sample, sequenced in a study of T cells in Graves' hyperthyroidism and ophthalmopathy. RNA transcripts provided the source from which TCR beta CDR3 regions were amplified. HTBI primers were used for first-round RT-PCR of the TCR CDR3. MiXCR was run by TCRdb on the multiplex PCR reads, yielding one entry per CDR3 protein. The sample comprises around 190,000 distinct CDR3 sequences, approximately 16% of which are singletons, and roughly 49% rests with the top ten. The sample taken for sequencing was blood. These receptor sequences come from a woman aged 50 to 60 with Graves' hyperthyroidism.

About this clonotype itself: This is likely a read error, given that the CDR3 carries no conserved phenylalanine or tryptophan at its end. The rearrangement uses TRBV5-1 and TRBJ1-4, with TRBD1 matching 8 bases. This CDR3 spans 14 amino acids. Trimming removed 4 bases from V and 5 bases from J; junction bases left unmatched: 4. The V gene's germline CDR1 is SGHRS and CDR2 YFSETQ. The CDR3: CASSQGTGNEKLFL. CDR3 sequence (DNA): TGCGCCAGCAGCCAAGGGACAGGAAATGAAAAACTGTTTCTT.

This clonotype was found many times. V usage is TRBV12-3 or TRBV12-4 and J usage is TRBJ1-1, with D hard to call. The CDR3 is 12 residues long. Trimming removed 6 bases from V and 5 bases from J, with 10 bases in between. CDR3: CASSNRLTEAFF. The CDR3 DNA is TGTGCCAGCAGCAATCGTTTGACTGAAGCTTTCTTT.

V usage is TRBV20-1 and J usage is TRBJ2-4; 7 bases fit TRBD1. The CDR3 has 15 residues. Losses at the gene ends were 2 bases for V and 0 bases for J; bases not matched to a gene: 4. The germline CDR1 and CDR2 sequences are DFQATT and SNEGSKA (reference sequence). The CDR3 DNA is TGCAGTGCTAGAAGTCAGGGGGTAGCCAAAAACATTCAGTACTTC. Residues: CSARSQGVAKNIQYF.

This clonotype was seen at least ten times. The rearrangement joins TRBV7-9 to TRBJ2-7; D might be TRBD1 (6 bases). V was cut by 1 base and J by 6 bases, with 13 bases left in between. The CDR3 covers 14 residues. The germline V gene encodes CDR1 SEHNR and CDR2 FQNEAQ (reference sequence). DNA for the CDR3: TGTGCCAGCAGCTTAGTTCAGGGGCCTCGCGAGCAGTACTTC. This gives the protein CASSLVQGPREQYF.

Ten or more counts support this clonotype. The rearrangement links TRBV29-1 to TRBJ2-7; no definite D call. The CDR3 runs to 14 residues. The germline V gene encodes CDR1 SQVTM and CDR2 ANQGSEA. Trimming took 2 bases from V and 1 from J, leaving 12 bases between them. CDR3: CSVENPPASYEQYF. The CDR3 DNA sequence: TGCAGCGTTGAAAACCCACCCGCATCCTACGAGCAGTACTTC.

Many counts were recorded for this clonotype. The rearrangement uses TRBV6-5 and TRBJ2-7; D possibly corresponds to TRBD2 (6 bases). Germline CDR1 is MNHEY and CDR2 is SVGAGI. The CDR3 contains 14 residues. The V and J ends lost 8 bases and 5 bases respectively, with 19 bases between them. The CDR3 DNA follows: TGTGCCAGCTGGAGGGCAGGCCTACTGGACGAGCAGTACTTC. This translates into CASWRAGLLDEQYF.

This clonotype was counted ten times or more. The chain carries TRBV29-1 and TRBJ2-7; D unclear. V lost 7 bases to trimming and J lost 1 base, with 17 bases between them. CDR3 length: 14 residues. Germline CDR1 and CDR2: SQVTM and ANQGSEA. CDR3 sequence reads: CSAAAGPGSYEQYF. The CDR3 nucleotides are TGCAGCGCGGCGGCTGGGCCCGGGTCCTACGAGCAGTACTTC.

This clonotype has ten or more counts. The chain recombines TRBV7-8 with TRBJ1-2, with TRBD1 as a possible D gene (6 bases). CDR1 SGHVS and CDR2 FQNEAQ come from the germline V gene. Trimming left V 6 bases short and J 6 bases short, with 17 bases between. CDR3 length: 14 amino acids. CDR3 DNA: TGTGCCAGCAGGCCGTCAGGGGTGGGGGATGGCTACACCTTC. Translated, it gives CASRPSGVGDGYTF.

The gene calls are TRBV29-1 and TRBJ1-1, with D perhaps TRBD1 (5 bases). V was clipped by 6 bases and J by 4 bases, with 18 bases between them. CDR1 and CDR2 from the germline V gene are SQVTM and ANQGSEA. The CDR3 has 14 residues. CDR3 loop: CSVVRRGQGTEAFF. The CDR3 bases are TGCAGCGTCGTCCGAAGGGGCCAAGGCACTGAAGCTTTCTTT.

This clonotype has a count of ten or more. The rearrangement uses TRBV18 and TRBJ2-1; D remains unclear. The CDR3 runs to 13 residues. Between the trimmed V and J ends, which lost 3 bases and 8 bases, there was a span of 11 bases. From germline, CDR1 is KGHSH and CDR2 LQKENI. In DNA form, the CDR3 reads TGTGCCAGCTCACCTTTACCGACGCATGAGCAGTTCTTC. Translation gives CASSPLPTHEQFF.

This clonotype showed up many times. J is TRBJ2-1 and V is TRBV5-1; 11 bases align to TRBD2. CDR3 length: 17 residues. With V trimmed by 5 bases and J by 3 bases, 10 bases remained unmatched. The V gene's germline CDR1 is SGHRS and CDR2 YFSETQ. The CDR3 DNA sequence: TGCGCCAGCAGTCGCCCGACTAGCGGGAAGGGCTACAATGAGCAGTTCTTC. Amino acids: CASSRPTSGKGYNEQFF.

This clonotype occurred many times. The chain uses TRBV20-1 and TRBJ2-1; no reliable D call. V was pared by 0 bases and J by 15 bases, with 15 bases between. Germline V gene sequence: CDR1 DFQATT, CDR2 SNEGSKA (reference sequence). This CDR3 comprises 12 residues. As DNA, the CDR3 is TGCAGTGCTAGAGATGTGCAGCAAGGATGGTTCTTC. The encoded protein is CSARDVQQGWFF.

V usage is TRBV15 and J usage is TRBJ1-3; D unclear. CDR1 LNHNV and CDR2 YYDKDF come from the germline V gene (reference sequence). CDR3 length: 15 amino acids. The V end lost 0 bases, the J end lost 0 bases, and 6 bases lay between the germline ends. CDR3 in amino acids: CATSREVLSGNTIYF. As DNA, the CDR3 is TGTGCCACCAGCAGAGAAGTCCTCTCTGGAAACACCATATATTTT.

This clonotype was counted only a few times. The rearrangement joins TRBV9 to TRBJ2-2; D is undetermined. Trimming removed 1 base at V and 1 base at J, with 8 bases between. The V gene's germline CDR1 is SGDLS and CDR2 YYNGEE. This CDR3 is built from 15 residues. CDR3 loop: CASSVSGQNTGELFF. The CDR3 region has the DNA TGTGCCAGCAGCGTATCTGGGCAGAACACCGGGGAGCTGTTTTTT. The entire variable domain, with the rest obtained from reference TRBV9 and TRBJ2-2, is as follows: DSGVTQTPKHLITATGQRVTLRCSPRSGDLSVYWYQQSLDQGLQFLIQYYNGEERAKGNILERFSAQQFPDLHSELNLSSLELGDSALYFCASSVSGQNTGELFFGEGSRLTVL.

A remark on this clonotype: A read error is possible here, since a much larger clone lies one base away. In nucleotides, the CDR3 is TGTGCCAGCAGCTTATTGTTGGGGGCAGGGGGGAGGAACACTGAAGCTTTCTTT. It specifies CASSLLLGAGGRNTEAFF. The chain has TRBV11-2 and TRBJ1-1, with TRBD1 matching over 7 bases. Trimming at V came to 2 bases and at J to 1 base, leaving 13 bases not matched to a gene. Germline V CDR1 and CDR2: SGHAT, FQNNGV. The CDR3 has 18 amino acids. Looking up the rest from reference TRBV11-2 and TRBJ1-1 gives the full variable domain: EAGVAQSPRYKIIEKRQSVAFWCNPISGHATLYWYQQILGQGPKLLIQFQNNGVVDDSQLPKDRFSAERLKGVDSTLKIQPAKLEDSAVYLCASSLLLGAGGRNTEAFFGQGTRLTVV.

This clonotype has at least ten counts. The rearrangement uses TRBV27 and TRBJ2-7; the match to TRBD2 covers 9 bases. Per germline, CDR1 MNHEY and CDR2 SMNVEV (reference sequence). The CDR3 is 16 residues long. The V gene end was trimmed by 5 bases and the J gene end by 4 bases; junction bases not matched to a gene: 12. CDR3 DNA: TGTGCCAGCAGTAGAAATGGGGTAGCGGGAGCTTACGAGCAGTACTTC. Amino acid sequence: CASSRNGVAGAYEQYF.

CDR3 DNA sequence: TGCAGTGCTAGAGATGGTCGAACAACTGGCTACACCTTC. Translated: CSARDGRTTGYTF. V and J are TRBV20-1 and TRBJ1-2; D is unresolved. Trimming pared 0 bases from V and 7 bases from J, leaving 12 bases between. Germline CDR1 DFQATT, CDR2 SNEGSKA (reference sequence). This CDR3 is built from 13 residues.

This clonotype occurred a few times. This sequence joins TRBV5-4 and TRBJ2-3; 9 positions match TRBD2. Germline V CDR1 and CDR2: SGHNT, YYREEE (reference sequence). J lost 4 bases, V lost 2 bases, and 5 bases had no gene match. CDR3 length: 15 amino acids. This CDR3 reads CASSFKAGGPDTQYF. CDR3 nucleotides: TGTGCCAGCAGCTTTAAGGCGGGAGGGCCAGATACGCAGTATTTT. The entire variable domain, with the rest obtained from reference TRBV5-4 and TRBJ2-3, is as follows: ETGVTQSPTHLIKTRGQQVTLRCSSQSGHNTVSWYQQALGQGPQFIFQYYREEENGRGNFPPRFSGLQFPNYSSELNVNALELDDSALYLCASSFKAGGPDTQYFGPGTRLTVL.

This clonotype was counted only a few times. The rearrangement uses TRBV19 and TRBJ1-5, with D perhaps matching TRBD1 (6 bases). Trimming took 4 bases from V and 2 from J, leaving 15 bases between them. Germline V gene lookup returns CDR1 LNHDA and CDR2 SQIVND (reference sequence). This CDR3 contains 16 residues. CDR3 sequence: CASSRDSRGGNQPQHF. The DNA of the CDR3 is TGTGCCAGTAGTAGAGACAGCAGGGGTGGCAATCAGCCCCAGCATTTT.